The clone carrying this T cell receptor (beta chain) has at least ten counts. The sample comes from a study of early T cells in non-severe SARS-CoV-2 infection. This CDR3 is 15 amino acids long. CDR1 is SGHTA and CDR2 is FQGNSA in the germline V gene. V was pared by 2 bases and J by 5 bases, with 4 bases of the junction left unmatched. TCRdb re-analysed the 5' RACE reads in MiXCR, keeping a single row per CDR3 protein. The top ten clones hold roughly 7.1% of a sample with roughly 34,000 distinct CDR3 sequences, over 5% of them seen once. The chain employs TRBV7-2 and TRBJ2-3; 10 nucleotides line up with TRBD2. The receptor was derived from an adult who was a healthcare worker with PCR-confirmed SARS-CoV-2 infection or an uninfected control (not recorded which). The sample taken for sequencing was whole blood. CDR3 sequence: CASSLSGGALDTQYF. Here the CDR3 DNA reads TGTGCCAGCAGCTTAAGCGGGGGGGCCCTAGATACGCAGTATTTT.